Reported below is one T cell receptor (beta chain). The target antigen is unknown. The CDR3 spans 15 residues. Germline V gives CDR1 SGHTA, CDR2 FQGTGA. V lost 0 bases, J lost 6 bases, and 14 bases lay in between. This specimen belongs to a study of shared clonotypes between healthy human individuals. Study-wide results and caveats: Sharing of clonotypes among donors was expected to vary with sequencing depth. When compared with the clonotypes that were shared by all four sorted-subset donors, the non-shared clonotypes turned out to have lower generation probabilities.

Produced via immunoSEQ multiplex PCR; TCRdb's table is partial and in-frame only. Among millions of clones listed, 90% to 95% were seen once. The sequence was obtained from a man younger than 35 in good health. Sequencing used naive CD4+ T cells sorted from blood. The subset was: CD45RA+ positively selected. The chain recombines TRBV7-3 with TRBJ1-2; TRBD1 might be the D (6 bases). In DNA form, the CDR3 reads TGTGCCAGCAGCTTAACGGGGGGCGCGAGGAATGGCTACACCTTC. Residues: CASSLTGGARNGYTF.